Following are 24 T cell receptor beta chains from one sample sequenced in a study of shared clonotypes between healthy human individuals. The assay was immunoSEQ multiplex PCR, and TCRdb's table has in-frame clones only and misses some. This sample has about half a million clones, with about 84% found just once. Specimen: PBMCs. The receptors here all came from a woman in her thirties or forties in good health. Some clones in this sample may be carry-over from other donors' samples.

With regard to this clone: This likely came from a read error, as a far larger clone is one base away. As the CDR3 is not closed by the conserved phenylalanine or tryptophan, this likely results from a read error. Other DNA sequences in the sample encode the same CDR3. The chain carries TRBV28 and TRBJ2-7; 8 bases line up with TRBD2. J lost 0 bases, V lost 5 bases, and 6 bases had no gene match. Germline V gives CDR1 MDHEN, CDR2 SYDVKM. This CDR3 is 15 amino acids long. CDR3 nucleotides: TGTGCCAGCAGTGGGGGACTAGGGAGCTCCTACGAGCAGTACCTC. It is translated as CASSGGLGSSYEQYL.

This clone has more than one count but fewer than ten. This chain connects TRBV4-2 to TRBJ2-2; TRBD2 agrees at 12 bases. The CDR3 runs to 19 residues. V was pared by 4 bases and J by 4 bases, with 13 bases of the junction left unmatched. Germline assignment: CDR1 LGHNA and CDR2 YNFKEQ. The CDR3 coding sequence is TGTGCCAGCAGCCCCTTATTGACTAGCGGGAGTACCCCCACCGGGGAGCTGTTTTTT. Protein sequence: CASSPLLTSGSTPTGELFF.

The rearrangement uses TRBV6-6 and TRBJ2-2; 7 bases match TRBD1. Germline CDR1 is MNHNY and CDR2 is SVGAGI (reference sequence). V was pared by 2 bases and J by 5 bases, with 8 bases of the junction left unmatched. The CDR3 consists of 16 residues. CDR3 coding DNA: TGTGCCAGCAGTTACCACCGGGACAGTCGGACCGGGGAGCTGTTTTTT. It yields the protein CASSYHRDSRTGELFF.

In DNA, the CDR3 is TGTGCCAGCAGGGGACAGCGGGATACGCAGTATTTT. It encodes CASRGQRDTQYF. This rearrangement joins TRBV28 to TRBJ2-3; TRBD1 matches 7 bases. Germline CDR1 MDHEN, CDR2 SYDVKM. The V segment lost 6 bases and the J segment 6 bases; nucleotides outside the gene matches: 3. There are 12 residues in the CDR3. Complete variable domain (other parts from reference TRBV28 and TRBJ2-3): DVKVTQSSRYLVKRTGEKVFLECVQDMDHENMFWYRQDPGLGLRLIYFSYDVKMKEKGDIPEGYSVSREKKERFSLILESASTNQTSMYLCASRGQRDTQYFGPGTRLTVL.

This CDR3 is CASSLTGGFQETQYF. Here the CDR3 DNA reads TGTGCCAGCAGCTTAACTGGTGGGTTCCAAGAGACCCAGTACTTC. This chain connects TRBV7-9 to TRBJ2-5; D gene ambiguous. The CDR3 is made up of 15 amino acids. V was cut by 2 bases and J by 1 base, with 11 bases left in between. Germline CDR1 and CDR2: SEHNR and FQNEAQ (reference sequence). Combining the CDR3 with reference TRBV7-9 and TRBJ2-5 gives the whole variable domain DTGVSQNPRHKITKRGQNVTFRCDPISEHNRLYWYRQTLGQGPEFLTYFQNEAQLEKSRLLSDRFSAERPKGSFSTLEIQRTEQGDSAMYLCASSLTGGFQETQYFGPGTRLLVL.

The chain is built from TRBV13 and TRBJ2-3, with TRBD2 identical over 8 bases. The germline CDR1 and CDR2 sequences are PRHDT and FYEKMQ (reference sequence). The CDR3 is 14 residues long. With 5 bases clipped from V and 4 bases from J, the junction kept 5 bases outside the gene matches. The CDR3 sequence: CASSGSGKSDTQYF. CDR3 DNA sequence: TGTGCCAGCAGCGGTAGCGGGAAATCAGATACGCAGTATTTT.

The chain is built from TRBV4-2 and TRBJ2-6; D call uncertain. The V end was cut by 0 bases, the J end by 0 bases, with 9 bases between. The germline V gene has CDR1 LGHNA and CDR2 YNFKEQ. The CDR3 contains 17 residues. Here the CDR3 reads CASSQEFDISGANVLTF. The CDR3 DNA sequence: TGTGCCAGCAGCCAAGAGTTCGATATCTCTGGGGCCAACGTCCTGACTTTC.

The rearrangement joins TRBV5-5 to TRBJ2-1, with TRBD2 identical over 12 bases. This CDR3 comprises 16 residues. The V gene end was trimmed by 4 bases and the J gene end by 3 bases; junction bases not matched to a gene: 5. In germline, CDR1 is SGHKS, CDR2 YYEKEE (reference sequence). The CDR3 loop reads CASSLSTSGSYNEQFF. CDR3 bases: TGTGCCAGCAGCCTCTCGACTAGCGGGAGCTACAATGAGCAGTTCTTC.

V usage is TRBV2 and J usage is TRBJ2-3, with 9 bases that match TRBD2. The CDR3 extends over 16 amino acids. Germline CDR1 reads SNHLY; CDR2 reads FYNNEI. The V gene end was trimmed by 1 base and the J gene end by 4 bases; junction bases not matched to a gene: 6. CDR3 DNA: TGTGCCAGCAGTGAAGGGCTAGCGGGATGGGCAGATACGCAGTATTTT. Translated, it gives CASSEGLAGWADTQYF.

With regard to this clone: The same CDR3 is also encoded by other DNA sequences in this sample. This chain uses TRBV7-2 with TRBJ2-5, with a tentative D call TRBD1 (6 bases). Looked up from germline, CDR1 is SGHTA and CDR2 is FQGNSA. This CDR3 has 15 residues. Trimming took 1 base from V and 2 from J, leaving 11 bases between them. The DNA of the CDR3 is TGTGCCAGCAGCTTAGGGGGGCAGGGACAAGAGACCCAGTACTTC. Translated: CASSLGGQGQETQYF. Full variable domain (outside the CDR3, taken from reference TRBV7-2 and TRBJ2-5): GAGVSQSPSNKVTEKGKDVELRCDPISGHTALYWYRQSLGQGLEFLIYFQGNSAPDKSGLPSDRFSAERTGGSVSTLTIQRTQQEDSAVYLCASSLGGQGQETQYFGPGTRLLVL.

In the case of this clone: An end of the junction differs from the germline gene, which may be a read error. This chain uses TRBV25-1 with TRBJ1-4; a weak D match, TRBD1 (5 bases). The CDR3 sequence is 15 residues long. In germline, CDR1 is MGHDK, CDR2 SYGVNS. The DNA of the CDR3 is TGTACCAGCAGTGGATATGGGGGTTTTCGGGAAAAACTGTTTTTT. It codes for CTSSGYGGFREKLFF.

The chain combines TRBV5-1 with TRBJ1-3; perhaps TRBD1 as D (6 bases). This CDR3 region has 14 residues. In germline, CDR1 is SGHRS, CDR2 YFSETQ. V lost 2 bases to trimming and J lost 10 bases, with 16 bases between them. CDR3 residues: CASSLFYEGETIYF. In nucleotides, the CDR3 is TGCGCCAGCAGCTTATTTTACGAGGGGGAAACCATATATTTT.

This chain joins TRBV4-3 and TRBJ1-2, with D tentatively TRBD1 (5 bases). The germline V gene encodes CDR1 LGHNA and CDR2 YSLEER. Trimming shortened V by 3 bases and J by 14 bases, and 31 bases separated the two germline ends. This CDR3 comprises 17 residues. The CDR3 sequence: CASSHIPTGVMGYGHTF. For the CDR3, the DNA is TGCGCCAGCAGCCACATCCCGACGGGGGTCATGGGGTATGGCCATACCTTC.

The chain employs TRBV19 and TRBJ1-4; 8 positions match TRBD1. The V and J ends lost 5 bases and 8 bases, in that order; junction bases with no gene match: 7. Germline V gene data show CDR1 as LNHDA and CDR2 as SQIVND (reference sequence). The CDR3 contains 14 residues. This CDR3 is CASSLPGQEEKLFF. CDR3 in DNA: TGTGCCAGTAGTTTACCGGGACAGGAAGAAAAACTGTTTTTT.

The chain recombines TRBV5-6 with TRBJ2-5; perhaps TRBD1 as D (5 bases). V dropped 6 bases and J dropped 7 bases, with 16 bases sitting between them. This CDR3 spans 13 amino acids. From germline, CDR1 is SGHDT and CDR2 YYEEEE. CDR3 sequence: CASTAAVQGTQYF. In nucleotides, the CDR3 is TGTGCCAGCACCGCCGCAGTCCAGGGGACCCAGTACTTC.

The rearrangement uses TRBV5-5 and TRBJ2-7; 8 bases align to TRBD2. The CDR3 is 14 residues long. CDR1 and CDR2 from the germline V gene are SGHKS and YYEKEE (reference sequence). With 4 bases clipped from V and 4 bases from J, the junction kept 7 bases outside the gene matches. The CDR3 region has the DNA TGTGCCAGCAGCCCGCCGGGACTAGGGTACGAGCAGTACTTC. Its protein product is CASSPPGLGYEQYF. The variable domain in full, with the rest retrieved from reference TRBV5-5 and TRBJ2-7, is DAGVTQSPTHLIKTRGQQVTLRCSPISGHKSVSWYQQVLGQGPQFIFQYYEKEERGRGNFPDRFSARQFPNYSSELNVNALLLGDSALYLCASSPPGLGYEQYFGPGTRLTVT.

This chain connects TRBV7-3 to TRBJ2-5; D call uncertain. Germline CDR1 and CDR2: SGHTA and FQGTGA. This CDR3 has 13 residues. With 6 bases removed from V and 2 bases from J, the gap between germline ends came to 10 bases. The CDR3 coding sequence is TGTGCCAGCAGTCGGAAAGTACAAGAGACCCAGTACTTC. It codes for CASSRKVQETQYF. Full variable domain (missing parts from reference TRBV7-3 and TRBJ2-5): GAGVSQTPSNKVTEKGKYVELRCDPISGHTALYWYRQSLGQGPEFLIYFQGTGAADDSGLPNDRFFAVRPEGSVSTLKIQRTERGDSAVYLCASSRKVQETQYFGPGTRLLVL.

Points on this clone: A far larger clone lies a single base away; this is likely a read error. Different DNA sequences within this sample yield the same CDR3. The rearrangement links TRBV30 to TRBJ1-1; D ambiguous. CDR1 is GTSNPN, CDR2 SVGIG, per germline (reference sequence). The CDR3 consists of 13 residues. CDR3 sequence: CARSEIAETEAFF. The CDR3 coding sequence is TGTGCCCGGAGTGAGATAGCGGAGACTGAAGCTTTCTTT.

The chain joins TRBV7-9 to TRBJ1-1, with D maybe TRBD1 (5 bases). The V and J ends lost 4 bases and 1 base respectively, with 13 bases between them. CDR3 length: 15 residues. Germline V gene lookup returns CDR1 SEHNR and CDR2 FQNEAQ (reference sequence). DNA for the CDR3: TGTGCCAGCAGCTACGCTGGGGGAAAGAACACTGAAGCTTTCTTT. Translating it yields CASSYAGGKNTEAFF.

Notes on this clone: A far larger clone differs by one base, so this is likely a read error. Other DNA sequences in this specimen translate into the identical CDR3. The V gene is TRBV11-1, the J gene TRBJ2-5, with 13 nucleotides matching TRBD2. The CDR3 consists of 16 residues. Germline V gene data show CDR1 as SGHAT and CDR2 as FQDESV (reference sequence). V dropped 5 bases and J dropped 11; count of bases not matched to a gene: 14. CDR3 in amino acids: CASSLTGTSGTYEQYF. The CDR3 bases are TGTGCCAGCAGCCTCACCGGGACTAGCGGGACCTATGAGCAGTACTTC. The full variable domain, completed using reference TRBV11-1 and TRBJ2-5, is EAEVAQSPRYKITEKSQAVAFWCDPISGHATLYWYRQILGQGPELLVQFQDESVVDDSQLPKDRFSAERLKGVDSTLKIQPAELGDSAMYLCASSLTGTSGTYEQYFGPGTRLLVL.

The chain is built from TRBV7-3 and TRBJ2-1; 7 bases match TRBD1. V was pared by 5 bases and J by 7 bases, with 11 bases of the junction left unmatched. This CDR3 is 15 amino acids long. The germline CDR1 and CDR2 sequences are SGHTA and FQGTGA. The CDR3 protein is CASSLMPYRGNEQFF. CDR3 bases: TGTGCCAGCAGCCTTATGCCCTACAGGGGAAATGAGCAGTTCTTC.

The chain couples TRBV6-1 to TRBJ2-7; 10 nucleotides align to TRBD2. Germline loops: CDR1 MNHNS, CDR2 SASEGT. V trimming: 4 bases; J trimming: 0 bases; junction bases outside the gene matches: 6. This CDR3 has 16 residues. CDR3 DNA sequence: TGTGCCAGCAGTGCCGTAAGCGGGAGGGCCTCCTACGAGCAGTACTTC. It translates to CASSAVSGRASYEQYF.

The rearrangement links TRBV9 to TRBJ2-3, with D possibly TRBD1 on 6 matching bases. The V end was cut by 1 base, the J end by 3 bases, with 12 bases between. Germline V gene lookup returns CDR1 SGDLS and CDR2 YYNGEE. The CDR3 contains 15 residues. DNA for the CDR3: TGTGCCAGCAGCGTATCCTCCCAGGGGACAGATACGCAGTATTTT. This encodes CASSVSSQGTDTQYF. Full variable domain (outside the CDR3, taken from reference TRBV9 and TRBJ2-3): DSGVTQTPKHLITATGQRVTLRCSPRSGDLSVYWYQQSLDQGLQFLIQYYNGEERAKGNILERFSAQQFPDLHSELNLSSLELGDSALYFCASSVSSQGTDTQYFGPGTRLTVL.

V is TRBV6-6 and J is TRBJ1-1, with D tentatively TRBD1 (6 bases). The CDR3 consists of 12 residues. From germline, CDR1 is MNHNY and CDR2 SVGAGI (reference sequence). V was clipped by 8 bases and J by 6 bases, with 13 bases between them. In DNA form, the CDR3 reads TGTGCCAGCCAGGGGCCAACCCCTGAAGCTTTCTTT. Translated, it gives CASQGPTPEAFF.